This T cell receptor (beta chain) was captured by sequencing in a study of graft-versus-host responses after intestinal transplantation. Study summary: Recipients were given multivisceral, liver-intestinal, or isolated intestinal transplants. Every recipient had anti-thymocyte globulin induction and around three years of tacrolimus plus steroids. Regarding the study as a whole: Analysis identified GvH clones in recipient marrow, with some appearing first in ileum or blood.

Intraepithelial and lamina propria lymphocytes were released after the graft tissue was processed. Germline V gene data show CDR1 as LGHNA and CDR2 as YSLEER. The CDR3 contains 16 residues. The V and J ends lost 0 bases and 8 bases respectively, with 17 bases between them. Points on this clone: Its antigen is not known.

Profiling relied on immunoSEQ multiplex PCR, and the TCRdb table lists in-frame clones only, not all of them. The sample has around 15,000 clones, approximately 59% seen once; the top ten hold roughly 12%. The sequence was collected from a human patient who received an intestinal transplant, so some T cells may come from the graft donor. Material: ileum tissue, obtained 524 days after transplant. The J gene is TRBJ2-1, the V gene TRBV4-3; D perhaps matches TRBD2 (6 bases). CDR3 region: CASSQEGWGEVDEQFF. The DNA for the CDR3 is TGCGCCAGCAGCCAAGAGGGGTGGGGGGAGGTCGATGAGCAGTTCTTC.